The present T cell receptor beta chain was sequenced within a study of shared clonotypes between healthy human individuals. Profiling relied on immunoSEQ multiplex PCR, and the TCRdb table lists in-frame clones only, not all of them. This table holds about 870,000 clones, approximately 92% found once. The germline V and J ends were trimmed by 5 bases and 10 bases, with 12 bases remaining between them. Germline values: CDR1 MNHNY, CDR2 SVGAGI (reference sequence). CDR3 length: 12 residues. Naivety among CD8 cells was defined by CD45RO negativity and positive CCR7 selection, thereby excluding terminally differentiated effector memory CD45RA+ cells.

Sequenced material: naive CD8+ T cells sorted from blood. This receptor was identified in a man aged 30-40 years in good health. This chain joins TRBV6-6 and TRBJ2-1; D gene uncertain. The CDR3 region is CASSTALREQFF. The CDR3 nucleotides read TGTGCCAGCAGTACGGCCCTTCGGGAGCAGTTCTTC.